This T cell receptor (beta chain) was sequenced for a study of blood T cell repertoires in COVID-19. Across the whole study: PBMCs, B-cell-depleted T cells, or T cells were the source of the cDNA or gDNA that made up the material.

V lost 3 bases, J lost 3 bases, and 9 bases stayed unmatched. This CDR3 is built from 16 residues. Germline loops: CDR1 SGHRS, CDR2 YFSETQ. Seattle enrolled patients during active infection and tracked them longitudinally. Sequenced by immunoSEQ multiplex PCR; TCRdb stores in-frame clones only, minus some. The data hold roughly 150,000 clones, with about 87% observed a single time. V usage is TRBV5-1 and J usage is TRBJ2-3, with 8 bases aligning to TRBD1. Material: peripheral blood. The source of this sequence is a woman in her 70s with COVID-19, enrolled during active disease. The CDR3 region is CASSSPGTGGTDTQYF. The CDR3 DNA follows: TGCGCCAGCAGCTCCCCCGGGACAGGAGGGACAGATACGCAGTATTTT.